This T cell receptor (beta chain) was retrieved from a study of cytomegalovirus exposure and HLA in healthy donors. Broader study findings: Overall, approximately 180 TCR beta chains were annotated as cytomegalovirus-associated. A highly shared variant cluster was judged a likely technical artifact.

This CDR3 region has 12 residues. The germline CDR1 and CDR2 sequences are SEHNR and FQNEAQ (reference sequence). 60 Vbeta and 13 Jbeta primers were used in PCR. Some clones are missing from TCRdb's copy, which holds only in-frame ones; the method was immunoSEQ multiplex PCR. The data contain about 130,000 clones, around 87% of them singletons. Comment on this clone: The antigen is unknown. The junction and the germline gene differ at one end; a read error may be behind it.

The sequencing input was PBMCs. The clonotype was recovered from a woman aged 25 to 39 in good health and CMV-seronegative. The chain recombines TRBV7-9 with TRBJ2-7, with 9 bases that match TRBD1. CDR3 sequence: CSSSSTGGEQYF. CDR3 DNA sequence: TGTTCCAGCAGCTCGACAGGGGGCGAGCAGTACTTC.